These 22 T cell receptor beta chains were all obtained from the same sample, sequenced in a study of blood T cells in healthy people across ages. It was with a sample-barcoded 5' primer and a J-beta primer mix that a second PCR of about 7 to 12 cycles was run. TCRdb ran MiXCR on the 5' RACE reads and lists one entry per CDR3 protein. Of over a million distinct CDR3 sequences in the sample, approximately 25% are singletons; the top ten hold approximately 0.7%. Another study also made use of these data, one on T cells of mothers and their children.

Sequences were obtained from blood. These receptors were taken from a girl aged 2 to 10 in good health.

This clonotype has only a few counts. The gene calls are TRBV9 and TRBJ2-1; 9 nucleotides match TRBD2. The ends lost 0 bases at V and 9 bases at J; junction bases unmatched: 10. The CDR3 spans 16 residues. Per germline, CDR1 SGDLS and CDR2 YYNGEE. DNA of the CDR3: TGTGCCAGCAGCGTAGGCCTGGCGGGGGGGCCCGGTGAGCAGTTCTTC. This encodes CASSVGLAGGPGEQFF. Combining the CDR3 with reference TRBV9 and TRBJ2-1 gives the whole variable domain DSGVTQTPKHLITATGQRVTLRCSPRSGDLSVYWYQQSLDQGLQFLIQYYNGEERAKGNILERFSAQQFPDLHSELNLSSLELGDSALYFCASSVGLAGGPGEQFFGPGTRLTVL.

The chain has TRBV9 and TRBJ2-1, with 8 bases lining up with TRBD2. The J call could be wrong; TRBJ2-5 is a better fit for the DNA end. Germline V gene lookup returns CDR1 SGDLS and CDR2 YYNGEE. CDR3 size: 15 residues. The CDR3 protein is CASSAAGTSVETQYF. CDR3 nucleotides: TGTGCCAGCAGCGCAGCTGGGACTAGTGTGGAGACCCAGTACTTC.

This clonotype turned up a few times. V is TRBV27 and J is TRBJ2-5; D gene ambiguous. The end of the DNA is better explained by TRBJ2-1, so the J call may be wrong. The CDR3 is 15 amino acids. CDR1 is MNHEY and CDR2 is SMNVEV in the germline V gene (reference sequence). The CDR3 spells CASSSPGFVGNEQFF. Here the CDR3 DNA reads TGTGCCAGCAGTTCCCCTGGTTTTGTTGGCAATGAGCAGTTCTTC.

The chain combines TRBV28 with TRBJ2-4; the D is unclear. The germline gives CDR1 MDHEN, CDR2 SYDVKM. The CDR3 totals 16 residues. Trimming removed 3 bases from V and 0 bases from J, with 12 bases in between. This CDR3 is CASSFDHLGAKNIQYF. As DNA, the CDR3 is TGTGCCAGCAGTTTTGATCACCTGGGAGCCAAAAACATTCAGTACTTC.

This chain uses TRBV7-9 with TRBJ1-1; D gene unclear. V gave up 3 bases and J gave up 10 bases, with 12 bases separating them. The germline V gene has CDR1 SEHNR and CDR2 FQNEAQ (reference sequence). The CDR3 totals 12 residues. CDR3 DNA sequence: TGTGCCAGCAGCTTGGATTTAGGTCTAGCTTTCTTT. Its translation is CASSLDLGLAFF.

The chain combines TRBV12-3 or TRBV12-4 with TRBJ2-1; TRBD1 matches 8 bases. With the DNA end fitting TRBJ2-7 better, the J assignment may be wrong. The CDR3 is 18 amino acids. Here the CDR3 reads CASSPRIRGLSVGDEQYF. The CDR3 region has the DNA TGTGCCAGCAGCCCGCGAATCAGGGGGCTATCGGTCGGCGACGAGCAGTACTTC.

This clonotype has ten or more counts. This sequence joins TRBV11-2 and TRBJ2-5; no clear D. This CDR3 has 14 residues. Germline-derived CDR1 and CDR2 are SGHAT and FQNNGV. V dropped 1 base and J dropped 2 bases, with 8 bases sitting between them. CDR3 protein: CASSLGLLQETQYF. The CDR3 DNA follows: TGTGCCAGCAGCTTAGGTCTACTGCAAGAGACCCAGTACTTC.

This clonotype has only a few counts. The chain is built from TRBV7-6 and TRBJ2-7, with D possibly TRBD2 on 7 matching bases. The V gene's germline CDR1 is SGHVS and CDR2 FNYEAQ. The CDR3 has 15 amino acids. The V gene lost 0 bases and the J gene lost 3 bases, with 12 bases spanning the gap. The chain's CDR3 is CASSLAGGPVYEQYF. The CDR3 DNA sequence: TGTGCCAGCAGCTTAGCGGGGGGGCCGGTCTACGAGCAGTACTTC.

The table lists this clonotype with a few counts. The CDR3 DNA reads as TGTGCCAGCAGTGGTTGGGCGGCGCCCTACGAGCAGTACTTC. Protein: CASSGWAAPYEQYF. This rearrangement joins TRBV2 to TRBJ2-5; no clear D gene. The J call is doubtful: the DNA matches TRBJ2-7 better. Germline CDR1 reads SNHLY; CDR2 reads FYNNEI. This CDR3 region has 14 residues.

The chain joins TRBV20-1 to TRBJ2-5; a weak D match, TRBD1 (6 bases). The J call may be wrong; the DNA end is better matched by TRBJ2-7. This CDR3 contains 14 residues. Germline CDR1 is DFQATT and CDR2 is SNEGSKA (reference sequence). The CDR3 DNA reads TGCAGTGCTAGAGGAGGACAGTTAACCTACGAGCAGTACTTC. It is translated as CSARGGQLTYEQYF.

This clonotype has only a few counts. The chain couples TRBV7-9 to TRBJ2-7; D gene ambiguous. CDR3 size: 12 residues. Germline CDR1 SEHNR, CDR2 FQNEAQ (reference sequence). V lost 5 bases, J lost 12 bases, and 17 bases lay in between. The CDR3 here is CASSPEALDPYF. The DNA for the CDR3 is TGTGCCAGCAGCCCAGAGGCGCTTGATCCGTACTTC.

There are a few counts of this clonotype. The chain is built from TRBV7-2 and TRBJ1-2; perhaps TRBD1 as D (6 bases). V lost 6 bases and J lost 6, with 20 bases in between. The CDR3 is 15 residues long. CDR1 is SGHTA, CDR2 FQGNSA, per germline. DNA of the CDR3: TGTGCCAGCAGTTTCCTACCGTGGGGGCGCGATGGCTACACCTTC. The encoded protein is CASSFLPWGRDGYTF.

The chain links TRBV5-1 to TRBJ2-6, with D possibly being TRBD2 (6 bases). V was trimmed by 4 bases and J by 0 bases, leaving 14 bases between them. The CDR3 runs 17 residues. In germline, CDR1 is SGHRS, CDR2 YFSETQ. The CDR3 region has the DNA TGCGCCAGCAGCAGCGGCTCCGGGGGCTCTGGGGCCAACGTCCTGACTTTC. Translating it yields CASSSGSGGSGANVLTF.

This clonotype has just a few counts. The DNA for the CDR3 is TGTGCCAGCAGCTTAATGGGGGGCTCCCCTCACACAGATACGCAGTATTTT. Its translation is CASSLMGGSPHTDTQYF. This sequence joins TRBV7-3 and TRBJ2-3; the D gene could be TRBD1 or TRBD2 (6 bases each). The CDR3 contains 17 residues. Trimming pared 1 base from V and 2 bases from J, leaving 16 bases between. Germline CDR1 reads SGHTA; CDR2 reads FQGTGA.

This chain links TRBV7-9 with TRBJ1-4; D is unresolved. The CDR3 is made up of 15 amino acids. CDR1 is SEHNR and CDR2 is FQNEAQ in the germline V gene (reference sequence). Trimming shortened V by 1 base and J by 7 bases, and 13 bases separated the two germline ends. For the CDR3, the DNA is TGTGCCAGCAGCTTAGTTGAGCGTAGAGGTGAAAAACTGTTTTTT. Translated: CASSLVERRGEKLFF.

This chain links TRBV6-5 with TRBJ1-2, with a possible D match to TRBD1 (6 bases). CDR1 MNHEY and CDR2 SVGAGI come from the germline V gene. Trimming left V 0 bases short and J 2 bases short, with 16 bases between. The CDR3 extends over 17 amino acids. This chain's CDR3 is CASSYSIGGQINYGYTF. CDR3 sequence (DNA): TGTGCCAGCAGTTACTCGATAGGCGGACAGATAAACTATGGCTACACCTTC.

This clonotype appeared many times. Relative to the germline gene, one junction end is altered; a read error may explain this. The genes are TRBV5-1 and TRBJ2-3; D gene uncertain. The CDR3 is 14 amino acids. Germline V lookup: CDR1 SGHRS, CDR2 YFSETQ. Here the CDR3 reads CASSLGLSTDTQYF. In DNA, the CDR3 is TGTGCCAGCAGTTTAGGCTTGAGCACAGATACGCAGTATTTT.

The chain recombines TRBV4-3 with TRBJ2-1; 12 nucleotides line up with TRBD2. This CDR3 is built from 15 residues. V was clipped by 5 bases and J by 8 bases; unmatched bases: 7. Germline loops: CDR1 LGHNA, CDR2 YSLEER. For the CDR3, the DNA is TGCGCCAGCAGCTTTTCTAGCGGGGGGGACGATGAGCAGTTCTTC. It yields the protein CASSFSSGGDDEQFF.

V usage is TRBV7-9 and J usage is TRBJ1-4, with D uncertain. CDR3 length: 13 residues. From germline, CDR1 is SEHNR and CDR2 FQNEAQ (reference sequence). Deletions cut 4 bases from V and 9 bases from J, with 12 bases between. DNA of the CDR3: TGTGCCAGCAGCTCCCTGTATGTCAAAAAACTGTTTTTT. Encoded protein: CASSSLYVKKLFF. Variable domain in full (rest from reference TRBV7-9 and TRBJ1-4): DTGVSQNPRHKITKRGQNVTFRCDPISEHNRLYWYRQTLGQGPEFLTYFQNEAQLEKSRLLSDRFSAERPKGSFSTLEIQRTEQGDSAMYLCASSSLYVKKLFFGSGTQLSVL.

The chain recombines TRBV2 with TRBJ2-5; TRBD2 agrees at 9 bases. The J call may be faulty, since TRBJ2-1 better matches the DNA end. The CDR3 sequence is 14 residues long. CDR1 is SNHLY, CDR2 FYNNEI, per germline. CDR3 nucleotides: TGTGCCAGCAGTGATGGTAGCGGGAGCTATGAGCAGTTCTTC. Translating it yields CASSDGSGSYEQFF.

This clonotype appeared many times. The chain combines TRBV4-1 with TRBJ2-2; weak D call: TRBD2 (7 bases). The CDR3 totals 14 residues. Trimming took 10 bases from V and 3 from J, leaving 15 bases between them. Germline CDR1 reads MGHRA; CDR2 reads YSYEKL. CDR3 protein: CATSGGLDTGELFF. The DNA for the CDR3 is TGCGCCACGTCCGGGGGGCTCGACACCGGGGAGCTGTTTTTT.

The chain couples TRBV11-2 to TRBJ2-5; D not certain. The J call is uncertain, as TRBJ2-1 better fits the DNA end. The CDR3 has 15 amino acids. CDR1 SGHAT and CDR2 FQNNGV come from the germline V gene. The CDR3 is CASSLGSRTNNEQFF. The CDR3 nucleotides read TGTGCCAGCAGCTTAGGAAGCCGAACGAACAATGAGCAGTTCTTC.